These T cell receptor beta chains were read from a single sample in a study of blood T cell repertoires in COVID-19. Libraries were prepared by immunoSEQ multiplex PCR; TCRdb keeps only in-frame clonotypes and omits some of them. The sample consists of over 130,000 clones, 70% to 90% of them appearing once. Material: PBMCs or T cells enriched from blood (not recorded which). The receptors stem from a woman between 45 and 65 years old with acute COVID-19. CDR3s include the opening cysteine and the closing phenylalanine or tryptophan. The size entry is marked missing in some rows and otherwise reads once, few, many or a size class.

CDR3	size	V	J
CATSDFASEGQETQYF	.	TRBV24-1	TRBJ2-5
CASSQDFRGRLTGELFF	few	TRBV4-2	TRBJ2-2
CASRRQGAAVYGYTF	.	TRBV19	TRBJ1-2
CAISESTGRSGNTIYF	few	TRBV10-3	TRBJ1-3
CASSLSRTLAQTQYF	.	TRBV7-6	TRBJ2-5
CASSQDILAGYNEQFF	.	TRBV14	TRBJ2-1
CASSQTLLAKNIQYF	.	TRBV5-1	TRBJ2-4
CASAAEGYEQYF	once	TRBV5-1	TRBJ2-7
CASSSPSPEQFF	.	TRBV7-2	TRBJ2-1
CASTGPEFNTEAFF	.	TRBV25-1	TRBJ1-1
CASSQDGTGSGYTF	.	TRBV4-2	TRBJ1-2
CASSPPGGMSTEAFF	.	TRBV5-1	TRBJ1-1
CASSEGTGGATEAFF	few	TRBV6-1	TRBJ1-1
CASSRSGTNYEQYF	.	TRBV4-2	TRBJ2-7
CASFGHLSYEQYF	.	TRBV6-5	TRBJ2-7
CASSLGAYQETQYF	.	TRBV7-7	TRBJ2-5
CASSLERLAGNEQYF	few	TRBV11-2	TRBJ2-7
CASSLGQVNEQFF	.	TRBV7-9	TRBJ2-1
CASSLGPGVNTGELFF	once	TRBV7-8	TRBJ2-2
CASSLGTGGQPQHF	once	TRBV10-2	TRBJ1-5
CASSLWGPGANVLTF	.	TRBV5-4	TRBJ2-6
CASSFQGNTEAFF	.	TRBV7-8	TRBJ1-1
CASRSTRYEKLFF	.	TRBV7-9	TRBJ1-4
CASSEAGGRGQNGYTF	.	TRBV6-1	TRBJ1-2
CASSVSSGSQPQHF	once	TRBV9	TRBJ1-5
CASSGLDGELFF	few	TRBV16	TRBJ2-2
CASSAGTGNTDTQYF	.	TRBV2	TRBJ2-3
CASSEWGDGGAFF	.	TRBV25-1	TRBJ1-1
CASSLAVDEQYF	.	TRBV5-1	TRBJ2-7
CASSIFSENTEAFF	.	TRBV5-1	TRBJ1-1
CASTPNPGEKLFF	.	TRBV2	TRBJ1-4
CASSTPGTGEKLFF	.	TRBV7-9	TRBJ1-4
CASTYETRDPEQFF	.	TRBV2	TRBJ2-1
CASREGNTEAFF	.	TRBV3-1/TRBV3-2	TRBJ1-1
CASGRDRGNTGELFF	.	TRBV27	TRBJ2-2
CAWSVLATFPYNEQFF	.	TRBV30	TRBJ2-1
CASGGATREYNEQFF	.	TRBV19	TRBJ2-1
CASSPPETGAGELFF	.	TRBV5-6	TRBJ2-2
CASSLMTLNTGELFF	.	TRBV11-1	TRBJ2-2
CASSARAAGANTGELFF	.	TRBV6-1	TRBJ2-2
CASSVIGQMNQPLHF	.	TRBV6-5	TRBJ1-5
CASSIGKARATEAFF	once	TRBV19	TRBJ1-1
CSVEGSGNTIYF	.	TRBV29-1	TRBJ1-3
CASSSGTGDEKLFF	many	TRBV5-1	TRBJ1-4
CASSAETGSYNEQFF	once	TRBV2	TRBJ2-1
CASSLDQGFYTF	.	TRBV5-4	TRBJ1-2
CADRPSTDTQYF	.	TRBV12-3/TRBV12-4	TRBJ2-3
CASSGLAGASGELFF	.	TRBV5-1	TRBJ2-2
CASSEPSGSGTQYF	.	TRBV2	TRBJ2-5
CASSPGLQETQYF	.	TRBV7-2	TRBJ2-5
CASSPTSGRARADNEQFF	.	TRBV19	TRBJ2-1
CASSFRFQETQYF	.	TRBV12-3/TRBV12-4	TRBJ2-5
CASIPNQRGNTQYF	.	TRBV2	TRBJ2-3
CASSLSGELFF	many	TRBV12-3/TRBV12-4	TRBJ2-2